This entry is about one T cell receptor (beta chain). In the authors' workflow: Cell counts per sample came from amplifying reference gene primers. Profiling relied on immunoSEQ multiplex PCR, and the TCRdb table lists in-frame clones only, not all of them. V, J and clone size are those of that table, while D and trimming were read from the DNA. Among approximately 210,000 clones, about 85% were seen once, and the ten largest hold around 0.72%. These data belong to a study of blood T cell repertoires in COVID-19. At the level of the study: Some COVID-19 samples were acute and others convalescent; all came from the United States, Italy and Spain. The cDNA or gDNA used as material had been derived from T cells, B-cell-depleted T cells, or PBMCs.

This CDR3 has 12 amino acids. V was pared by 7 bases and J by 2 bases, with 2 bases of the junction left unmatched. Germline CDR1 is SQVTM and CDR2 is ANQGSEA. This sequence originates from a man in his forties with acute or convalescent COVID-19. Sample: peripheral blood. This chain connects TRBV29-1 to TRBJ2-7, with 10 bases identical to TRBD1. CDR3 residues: CSAGTGAYEQYF. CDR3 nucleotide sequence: TGCAGCGCTGGGACAGGGGCCTACGAGCAGTACTTC.